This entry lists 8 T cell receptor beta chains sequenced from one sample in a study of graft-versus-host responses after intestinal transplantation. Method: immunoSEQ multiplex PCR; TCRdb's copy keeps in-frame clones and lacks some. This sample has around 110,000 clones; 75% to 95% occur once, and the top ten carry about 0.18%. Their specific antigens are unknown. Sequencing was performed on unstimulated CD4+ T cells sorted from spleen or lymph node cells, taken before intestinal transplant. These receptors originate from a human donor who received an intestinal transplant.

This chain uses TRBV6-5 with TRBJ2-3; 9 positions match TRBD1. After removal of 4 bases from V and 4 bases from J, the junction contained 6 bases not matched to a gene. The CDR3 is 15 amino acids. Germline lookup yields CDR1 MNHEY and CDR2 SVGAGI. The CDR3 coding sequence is TGTGCCAGCAGTTCACCGGGACAGGGATCAGATACGCAGTATTTT. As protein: CASSSPGQGSDTQYF.

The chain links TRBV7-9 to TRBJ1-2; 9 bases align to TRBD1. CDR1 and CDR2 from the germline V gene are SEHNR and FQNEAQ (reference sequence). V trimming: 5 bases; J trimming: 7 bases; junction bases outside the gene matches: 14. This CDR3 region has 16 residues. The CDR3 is CASSPRYHRGRGGYTF. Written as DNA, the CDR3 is TGTGCCAGCAGCCCGCGGTATCACAGGGGGCGAGGTGGCTACACCTTC.

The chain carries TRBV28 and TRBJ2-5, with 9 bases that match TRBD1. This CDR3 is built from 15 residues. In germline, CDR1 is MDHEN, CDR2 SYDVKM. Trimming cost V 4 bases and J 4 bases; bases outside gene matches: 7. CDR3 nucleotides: TGTGCCAGCAGTTCCGACAGGGGGAGGTCAGAGACCCAGTACTTC. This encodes CASSSDRGRSETQYF.

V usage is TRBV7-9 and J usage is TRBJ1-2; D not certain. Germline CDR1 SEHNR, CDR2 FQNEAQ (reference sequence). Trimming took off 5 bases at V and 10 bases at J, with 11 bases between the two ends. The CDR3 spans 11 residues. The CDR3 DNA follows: TGTGCCAGCAGCCAAGGGAGGGCCTACACCTTC. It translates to CASSQGRAYTF.

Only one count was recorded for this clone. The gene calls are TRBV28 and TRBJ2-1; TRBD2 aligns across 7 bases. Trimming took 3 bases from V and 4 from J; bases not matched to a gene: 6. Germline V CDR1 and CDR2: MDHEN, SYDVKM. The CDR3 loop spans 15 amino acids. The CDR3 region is CASSLGGGIYNEQFF. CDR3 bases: TGTGCCAGCAGTTTGGGGGGAGGGATATACAATGAGCAGTTCTTC.

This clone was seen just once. The CDR3 coding sequence is TGTGCCAGCAGCTTAGCGTTGGGGGGGGGACCCTACGAGCAGTACTTC. This sequence encodes CASSLALGGGPYEQYF. The V and J genes are TRBV7-8 and TRBJ2-5, with 7 bases identical to TRBD2. The last part of the DNA fits TRBJ2-7 better; the J call may be wrong. This CDR3 has 16 residues. The germline V gene encodes CDR1 SGHVS and CDR2 FQNEAQ.

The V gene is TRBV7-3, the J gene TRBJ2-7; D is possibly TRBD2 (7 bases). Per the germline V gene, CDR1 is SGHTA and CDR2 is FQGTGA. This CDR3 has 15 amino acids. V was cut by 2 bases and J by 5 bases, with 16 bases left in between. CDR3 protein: CASSLWGGAGDEQYF. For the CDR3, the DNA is TGTGCCAGCAGCTTATGGGGGGGGGCAGGGGACGAGCAGTACTTC.

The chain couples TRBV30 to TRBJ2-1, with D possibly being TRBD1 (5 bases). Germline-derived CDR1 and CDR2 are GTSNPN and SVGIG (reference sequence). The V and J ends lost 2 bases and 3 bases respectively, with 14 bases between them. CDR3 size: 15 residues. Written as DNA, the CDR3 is TGTGCCTGGAGTTTAGGGGCGGCCTTCTACAATGAGCAGTTCTTC. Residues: CAWSLGAAFYNEQFF.